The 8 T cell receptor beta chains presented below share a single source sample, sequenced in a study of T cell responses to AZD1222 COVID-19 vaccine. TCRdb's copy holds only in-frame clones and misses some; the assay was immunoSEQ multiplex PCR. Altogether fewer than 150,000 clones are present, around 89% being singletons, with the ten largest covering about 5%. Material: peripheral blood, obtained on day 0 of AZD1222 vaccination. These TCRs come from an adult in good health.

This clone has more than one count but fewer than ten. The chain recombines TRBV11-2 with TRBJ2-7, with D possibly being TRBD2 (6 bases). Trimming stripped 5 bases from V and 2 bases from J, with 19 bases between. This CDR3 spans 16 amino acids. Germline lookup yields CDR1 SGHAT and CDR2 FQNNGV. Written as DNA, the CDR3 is TGTGCCAGCAGCCCACGCGGCGGGGAAAAAACCTACGAGCAGTACTTC. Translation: CASSPRGGEKTYEQYF.

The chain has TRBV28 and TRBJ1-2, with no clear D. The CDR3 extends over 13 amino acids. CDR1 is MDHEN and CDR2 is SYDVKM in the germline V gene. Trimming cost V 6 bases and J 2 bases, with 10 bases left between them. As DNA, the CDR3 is TGTGCCAGCAGCCTCACTCAAAACTATGGCTACACCTTC. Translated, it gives CASSLTQNYGYTF.

Here the CDR3 reads CASSIRVAGGSSYNEQFF. CDR3 bases: TGTGCCAGTAGTATAAGGGTAGCGGGGGGGAGCTCCTACAATGAGCAGTTCTTC. The chain recombines TRBV19 with TRBJ2-1; TRBD2 matches at 11 bases. The germline CDR1 and CDR2 sequences are LNHDA and SQIVND (reference sequence). The CDR3 contains 18 residues. Trimming took 2 bases from V and 0 from J; bases not matched to a gene: 6.

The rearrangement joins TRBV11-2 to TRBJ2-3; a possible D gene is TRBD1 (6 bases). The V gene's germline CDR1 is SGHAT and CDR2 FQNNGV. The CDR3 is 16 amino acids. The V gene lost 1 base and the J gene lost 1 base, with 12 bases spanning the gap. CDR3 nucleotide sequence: TGTGCCAGCAGCTTAGGTGTGGGGGCGGGCACAGATACGCAGTATTTT. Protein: CASSLGVGAGTDTQYF.

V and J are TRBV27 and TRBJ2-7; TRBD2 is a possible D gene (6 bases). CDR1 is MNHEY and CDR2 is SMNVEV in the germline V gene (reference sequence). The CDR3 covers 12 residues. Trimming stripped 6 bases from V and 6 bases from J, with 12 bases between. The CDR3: CASSPAGGEQYF. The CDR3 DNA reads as TGTGCCAGCAGCCCTGCCGGGGGCGAGCAGTACTTC.

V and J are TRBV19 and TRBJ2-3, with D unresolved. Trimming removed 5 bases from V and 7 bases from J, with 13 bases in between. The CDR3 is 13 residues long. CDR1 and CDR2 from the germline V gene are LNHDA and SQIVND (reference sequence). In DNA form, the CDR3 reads TGTGCCAGTAGTTCCGGTGAGGTTTATACGCAGTATTTT. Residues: CASSSGEVYTQYF. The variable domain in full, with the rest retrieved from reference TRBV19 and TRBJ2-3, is DGGITQSPKYLFRKEGQNVTLSCEQNLNHDAMYWYRQDPGQGLRLIYYSQIVNDFQKGDIAEGYSVSREKKESFPLTVTSAQKNPTAFYLCASSSGEVYTQYFGPGTRLTVL.

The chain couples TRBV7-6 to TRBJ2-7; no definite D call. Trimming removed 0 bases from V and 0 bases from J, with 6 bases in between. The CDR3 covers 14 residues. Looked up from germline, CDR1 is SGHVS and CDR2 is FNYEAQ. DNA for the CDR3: TGTGCCAGCAGCTTAGCGGCAGGCTCCTACGAGCAGTACTTC. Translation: CASSLAAGSYEQYF. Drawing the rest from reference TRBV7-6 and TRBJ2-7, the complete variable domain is GAGVSQSPRYKVTKRGQDVALRCDPISGHVSLYWYRQALGQGPEFLTYFNYEAQQDKSGLPNDRFSAERPEGSISTLTIQRTEQRDSAMYRCASSLAAGSYEQYFGPGTRLTVT.

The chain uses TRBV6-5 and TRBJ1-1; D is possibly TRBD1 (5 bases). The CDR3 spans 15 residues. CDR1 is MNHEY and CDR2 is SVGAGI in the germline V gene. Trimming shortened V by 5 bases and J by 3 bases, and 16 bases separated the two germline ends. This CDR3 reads CASSNRGVGDTEAFF. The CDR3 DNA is TGTGCCAGCAGTAATAGAGGGGTAGGTGACACTGAAGCTTTCTTT.